Below, one T cell receptor (beta chain) is given with its context. Libraries were prepared by immunoSEQ multiplex PCR; TCRdb keeps only in-frame clonotypes and omits some of them. The sample lists approximately 12,000 clones; about four fifths were seen once. Germline CDR1 SGDLS, CDR2 YYNGEE. The V gene lost 4 bases and the J gene lost 3 bases, with 21 bases spanning the gap. This CDR3 comprises 17 residues. This entry comes from a study of OX40 agonist ivuxolimab in advanced cancers. The wider study: Enrollees could have had prior anti-PD-1, anti-PD-L1 or anti-CTLA-4 therapy, which about 42% had received.

The sample in question was CD4+ or CD8+ T cells sorted from blood, obtained in a trial of the OX40 agonist ivuxolimab. The receptor's source is an adult with an advanced solid tumor such as melanoma, head and neck, liver or kidney cancer. The chain couples TRBV9 to TRBJ2-3, with a possible D match to TRBD2 (6 bases). The CDR3 region is CASSPPEGRIRTDTQYF. The CDR3 coding sequence is TGTGCCAGCAGCCCCCCCGAAGGGAGGATCAGGACAGATACGCAGTATTTT.